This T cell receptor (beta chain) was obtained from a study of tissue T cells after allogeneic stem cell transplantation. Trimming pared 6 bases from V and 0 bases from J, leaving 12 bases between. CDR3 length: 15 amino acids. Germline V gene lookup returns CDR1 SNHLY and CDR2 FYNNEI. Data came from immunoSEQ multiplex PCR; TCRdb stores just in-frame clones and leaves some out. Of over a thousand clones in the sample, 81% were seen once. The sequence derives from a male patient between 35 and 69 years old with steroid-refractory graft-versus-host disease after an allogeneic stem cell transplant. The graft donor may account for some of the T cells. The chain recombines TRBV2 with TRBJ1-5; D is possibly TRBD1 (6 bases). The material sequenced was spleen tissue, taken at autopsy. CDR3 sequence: CASRKGGVSNQPQHF. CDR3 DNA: TGTGCCAGCAGGAAGGGGGGGGTTAGCAATCAGCCCCAGCATTTT.